These 11 T cell receptor beta chains were all obtained from the same sample, sequenced in a study of T cells in Graves' hyperthyroidism and ophthalmopathy. It was RNA transcripts that yielded the amplified TCR beta CDR3 regions. A set of HTBI primers served as the primers for a first-round RT-PCR of the TCR CDR3. TCRdb processed the multiplex PCR reads anew with MiXCR; each CDR3 protein has one entry. This sample has about 510,000 distinct CDR3 sequences; around 43% occur once, and the top ten carry around 47%. Sequenced: peripheral blood or thyroid tissue (not recorded which). The receptors originated from an adult woman with Graves' disease, either hyperthyroidism or ophthalmopathy (not recorded which).

This clonotype was observed many times. The chain carries TRBV4-3 and TRBJ1-1; no firm D call. V dropped 1 base and J dropped 6 bases, with 15 bases sitting between them. This CDR3 contains 15 residues. Germline V lookup: CDR1 LGHNA, CDR2 YSLEER. The DNA for the CDR3 is TGCGCCAGCAGCCAAGTTATGAGCTTCCAGGCTGAAGCTTTCTTT. It yields the protein CASSQVMSFQAEAFF.

This chain connects TRBV29-1 to TRBJ2-5; a weak D match, TRBD1 (6 bases). V lost 6 bases, J lost 0 bases, and 8 bases lay in between. Germline CDR1 reads SQVTM; CDR2 reads ANQGSEA. The CDR3 has 12 residues. This CDR3 is CSVGQNQETQYF. The CDR3 region has the DNA TGCAGCGTCGGACAGAACCAAGAGACCCAGTACTTC.

The chain is built from TRBV29-1 and TRBJ1-2; 8 bases line up with TRBD1. This CDR3 is 13 amino acids long. CDR1 SQVTM and CDR2 ANQGSEA come from the germline V gene. The ends lost 4 bases at V and 4 bases at J; junction bases unmatched: 5. This chain's CDR3 is CSVGTGIGYGYTF. CDR3 DNA sequence: TGCAGCGTTGGGACAGGGATTGGCTATGGCTACACCTTC.

This clonotype was detected only a few times. Its ends do not fully match the called genes, so a read error is possible. In DNA, the CDR3 is TGTGCCAGCAGTTCAGGGGTCAATCAGCCCCAGCATTTT. Its protein product is CASSSGVNQPQHF. The V call is TRBV5-1, the J call TRBJ1-5; D possibly corresponds to TRBD1 (6 bases). CDR3 length equals 13 residues. Germline CDR1 and CDR2: SGHRS and YFSETQ. Based on the CDR3 plus reference TRBV5-1 and TRBJ1-5, the full variable domain is KAGVTQTPRYLIKTRGQQVTLSCSPISGHRSVSWYQQTPGQGLQFLFEYFSETQRNKGNFPGRFSGRQFSNSRSEMNVSTLELGDSALYLCASSSGVNQPQHFGDGTRLSIL.

The chain combines TRBV7-9 with TRBJ1-1, with a possible D match to TRBD1 (5 bases). CDR1 is SEHNR and CDR2 is FQNEAQ in the germline V gene (reference sequence). The CDR3 has 16 amino acids. V lost 1 base to trimming and J lost 3 bases, with 15 bases between them. CDR3 in DNA: TGTGCCAGCAGCTTAGGGCCCGGGGGTGTAGACACTGAAGCTTTCTTT. Protein sequence: CASSLGPGGVDTEAFF. The full variable domain, its missing parts supplied by reference TRBV7-9 and TRBJ1-1, is DTGVSQNPRHKITKRGQNVTFRCDPISEHNRLYWYRQTLGQGPEFLTYFQNEAQLEKSRLLSDRFSAERPKGSFSTLEIQRTEQGDSAMYLCASSLGPGGVDTEAFFGQGTRLTVV.

This clonotype was counted at least ten times. The V call is TRBV10-3, the J call TRBJ1-3; possibly TRBD1 for D (6 bases). The length of the CDR3 is 14 residues. V was pared by 3 bases and J by 11 bases, with 17 bases between. CDR1 ENHRY and CDR2 SYGVKD come from the germline V gene. The chain's CDR3 is CAISDRRQAGSIYF. CDR3 sequence (DNA): TGTGCCATCAGTGACCGCCGACAGGCGGGGTCCATATATTTT.

The chain links TRBV7-3 to TRBJ2-7, with 7 bases aligning to TRBD1. The V and J ends lost 3 bases and 2 bases, in that order; junction bases with no gene match: 10. The CDR3 is 16 residues long. Germline lookup yields CDR1 SGHTA and CDR2 FQGTGA. The CDR3 nucleotides are TGTGCCAGCAGCTTCTCGACAGGGCGGCTCACCTACGAGCAGTACTTC. Protein: CASSFSTGRLTYEQYF.

V gene TRBV29-1 combines with J gene TRBJ2-7; 11 nucleotides align to TRBD2. Germline values: CDR1 SQVTM, CDR2 ANQGSEA. The CDR3 totals 12 residues. V gave up 7 bases and J gave up 5 bases; unmatched junction bases: 4. In nucleotides, the CDR3 is TGCAGCGCGACTAGCGGGATGAACGAGCAGTACTTC. Translating gives CSATSGMNEQYF.

This clonotype was seen more than once but under ten times. The V call is TRBV4-1, the J call TRBJ2-7, with 8 bases lining up with TRBD2. CDR1 is MGHRA and CDR2 is YSYEKL in the germline V gene. The V gene end was trimmed by 5 bases and the J gene end by 2 bases; junction bases not matched to a gene: 8. This CDR3 is 15 amino acids long. The CDR3 nucleotides read TGCGCCAGCAGCGAGGTGACTAGCGTTACCTACGAGCAGTACTTC. Its protein product is CASSEVTSVTYEQYF.

The gene calls are TRBV10-3 and TRBJ1-5; 9 bases map to TRBD1. From germline, CDR1 is ENHRY and CDR2 SYGVKD. The CDR3 sequence is 13 residues long. V gave up 8 bases and J gave up 6 bases; unmatched junction bases: 5. The DNA of the CDR3 is TGTGCCATCGGTGGGACAGGGAGTCAGCCCCAGCATTTT. Protein: CAIGGTGSQPQHF.

This chain links TRBV7-2 with TRBJ2-7, with TRBD1 as a possible D gene (7 bases). The germline V gene encodes CDR1 SGHTA and CDR2 FQGNSA. This CDR3 has 15 amino acids. V lost 5 bases to trimming and J lost 2 bases, with 16 bases between them. The CDR3 sequence: CASSQAGGLTYEQYF. CDR3 bases: TGTGCCAGCAGCCAAGCAGGGGGGCTAACCTACGAGCAGTACTTC.